The following is a T cell receptor beta chain sequence with its context. This sample is part of a study of blood T cell repertoires in COVID-19. Germline V CDR1 and CDR2: LNHNV, YYDKDF (reference sequence). The trim removed 9 bases at V and 9 bases at J, leaving 10 bases unmatched. The CDR3 covers 14 residues. Clinical history as reported by participants underpinned cohort assignment. Assay used: immunoSEQ multiplex PCR; TCRdb lists only in-frame clones, some missing. The table lists fewer than 500,000 clones, about 85% of them singletons, with over 1.5% in the top ten. Sample: PBMCs or T cells enriched from blood (not recorded which). The V call is TRBV15, the J call TRBJ2-2; TRBD1 aligns across 10 bases. The origin of this receptor is a young woman with acute COVID-19. For the CDR3, the DNA is TGTGCCACATCGGACAGGGGGGTTTACCGGGAGCTGTTTTTT. Protein product: CATSDRGVYRELFF.